What follows are 6 T cell receptor beta chains derived from one specimen sequenced in a study of long-term antiretroviral therapy in people with HIV. Researchers ran immunoSEQ v3.0 at survey level. TCRdb's copy holds only in-frame clones and misses some; the assay was immunoSEQ multiplex PCR. The table lists tens of thousands of clones, about nine tenths of them singletons. Material: unsorted PBMCs, obtained more than 5 years after starting antiretroviral therapy. These receptors all come from a middle-aged woman with HIV.

J is TRBJ2-7 and V is TRBV29-1; D unresolved. Deletions cut 7 bases from V and 10 bases from J, with 17 bases between. Germline V lookup: CDR1 SQVTM, CDR2 ANQGSEA. CDR3 size: 11 residues. The CDR3 DNA reads TGCAGCGCCTTGGTTGGAGCCCTCCAGTACTTC. Translated, it gives CSALVGALQYF.

The gene calls are TRBV9 and TRBJ2-7; D unresolved. Trimming shortened V by 3 bases and J by 6 bases, and 22 bases separated the two germline ends. Germline V lookup: CDR1 SGDLS, CDR2 YYNGEE. The CDR3 runs 16 residues. The CDR3 loop reads CASSDWPGPTIREQYF. CDR3 bases: TGTGCCAGCAGCGATTGGCCGGGCCCTACGATTCGCGAGCAGTACTTC.

CDR3 in amino acids: CAWSEDVGVTEAFF. The DNA of the CDR3 is TGTGCCTGGAGTGAAGATGTGGGCGTAACTGAAGCTTTCTTT. The chain carries TRBV30 and TRBJ1-1; D is ambiguous. Germline V gene lookup returns CDR1 GTSNPN and CDR2 SVGIG (reference sequence). CDR3 size: 14 residues. V gave up 1 base and J gave up 5 bases, with 14 bases separating them.

J is TRBJ2-7 and V is TRBV7-2; TRBD1 agrees at 9 bases. The CDR3 consists of 14 residues. In germline, CDR1 is SGHTA, CDR2 FQGNSA. The V gene end was trimmed by 3 bases and the J gene end by 2 bases; junction bases not matched to a gene: 2. CDR3 loop: CASSLRQGAYEQYF. In DNA form, the CDR3 reads TGTGCCAGCAGCTTGCGACAGGGGGCCTACGAGCAGTACTTC.

The chain uses TRBV7-9 and TRBJ2-1, with a weak D call TRBD2 (6 bases). The CDR3 spans 14 residues. CDR1 SEHNR and CDR2 FQNEAQ come from the germline V gene (reference sequence). Trimming left V 4 bases short and J 3 bases short, with 10 bases between. Here the CDR3 reads CASSSTSNYNEQFF. Here the CDR3 DNA reads TGTGCCAGCAGCTCGACTAGTAACTACAATGAGCAGTTCTTC.

The table lists this clone with a count of one. The chain employs TRBV2 and TRBJ2-3; 10 bases line up with TRBD1. This CDR3 comprises 12 residues. V dropped 11 bases and J dropped 6; count of bases not matched to a gene: 5. CDR1 is SNHLY, CDR2 FYNNEI, per germline. CDR3: CAGGQGTDTQYF. The CDR3 region has the DNA TGTGCCGGGGGACAGGGGACGGATACGCAGTATTTT. The full variable domain, completed using reference TRBV2 and TRBJ2-3, is EPEVTQTPSHQVTQMGQEVILRCVPISNHLYFYWYRQILGQKVEFLVSFYNNEISEKSEIFDDQFSVERPDGSNFTLKIRSTKLEDSAMYFCAGGQGTDTQYFGPGTRLTVL.